The present TCR beta chain was sequenced within a study of blood T cells in healthy people across ages. This clonotype occurred a few times. Its specificity is not known. A second PCR, run for about 6 to 11 cycles, used a sample-barcoded 5' primer plus a J-beta primer mix. In TCRdb, the 5' RACE reads were re-called with MiXCR into one record per CDR3 protein. The repertoire has some 800,000 distinct CDR3 sequences, around a quarter of them found once; the top ten carry more than 3%. Study outcomes and limitations: More naive CD4+ cells and higher diversity were found in long-lived than in aged donors.

The ends were cut back, 3 bases at V and 8 bases at J, with 10 bases in the middle. CDR3 length equals 12 residues. Another study also made use of these data, one on T cells of mothers and their children.

What was sequenced was blood. The source is a boy between 5 and 17 years old in good health. The chain is built from TRBV12-3 or TRBV12-4 and TRBJ1-2; D possibly corresponds to TRBD1 (5 bases). The CDR3 bases are TGTGCCAGCAGTTTCGGGGGGAGGGGCTACACCTTC. Its protein product is CASSFGGRGYTF.